These 20 T cell receptor beta chains share one sample of origin, sequenced in a study of blood T cells in healthy people across ages. A J-beta primer mix and a sample-barcoded 5' primer were used in a second PCR of roughly 6 to 11 cycles. TCRdb fed the 5' RACE reads into MiXCR, producing one record per CDR3 protein. The profile shows 550,000 to 650,000 distinct CDR3 sequences, about 30% of them singletons. Sample: blood. These receptors came from a woman of 80 years or more in good health.

In this sample, this clonotype turned up many times. The chain couples TRBV5-1 to TRBJ2-3; D uncertain. V gave up 0 bases and J gave up 4 bases, with 12 bases separating them. Germline V gene lookup returns CDR1 SGHRS and CDR2 YFSETQ. CDR3 size: 15 residues. CDR3 protein: CASSLGLLGPDTQYF. CDR3 in DNA: TGCGCCAGCAGCTTGGGACTCCTAGGGCCAGATACGCAGTATTTT.

This clonotype was detected ten times or more. The chain combines TRBV5-1 with TRBJ2-5; D gene ambiguous. The germline V gene has CDR1 SGHRS and CDR2 YFSETQ. The V end was cut by 5 bases, the J end by 1 base, with 9 bases between. The CDR3 loop spans 13 amino acids. In DNA form, the CDR3 reads TGCGCCAGCAGTTTGTTAGGCCAAGAGACCCAGTACTTC. Residues: CASSLLGQETQYF.

In its sample, this clonotype was seen many times. The V and J genes are TRBV10-3 and TRBJ2-5; the match to TRBD2 covers 7 bases. Germline V gene lookup returns CDR1 ENHRY and CDR2 SYGVKD. The CDR3 has 16 amino acids. V was pared by 6 bases and J by 2 bases, with 12 bases of the junction left unmatched. CDR3 amino acids: CAISPDGAGEQETQYF. The CDR3 DNA follows: TGTGCCATCAGCCCCGACGGGGCGGGGGAACAAGAGACCCAGTACTTC.

This clonotype came up a few times. The rearrangement links TRBV19 to TRBJ1-4, with 7 bases fitting TRBD1. The CDR3 is made up of 14 amino acids. From germline, CDR1 is LNHDA and CDR2 SQIVND (reference sequence). The trim removed 5 bases at V and 4 bases at J, leaving 4 bases unmatched. CDR3 DNA: TGTGCCAGTAGTGCGGACAGGCTTAATGAAAAACTGTTTTTT. It encodes CASSADRLNEKLFF.

This clonotype has at least ten counts. The chain combines TRBV7-8 with TRBJ2-5; 7 positions agree with TRBD1. This CDR3 comprises 14 residues. V was clipped by 1 base and J by 7 bases; unmatched bases: 6. Germline CDR1 is SGHVS and CDR2 is FQNEAQ. This CDR3 is CASSLETGSGTQYF. The CDR3 nucleotides read TGTGCCAGCAGCTTAGAGACAGGGTCGGGGACCCAGTACTTC.

V is TRBV12-3 or TRBV12-4 and J is TRBJ1-1; D may be TRBD1 (6 bases). V was cut by 3 bases and J by 3 bases, with 11 bases left in between. The CDR3 runs 14 residues. The CDR3 bases are TGTGCCAGCAGTTTCGTGAGGACAGACACTGAAGCTTTCTTT. Amino acid sequence: CASSFVRTDTEAFF.

This clonotype appeared many times. The DNA of the CDR3 is TGTGCCAGCAGCCCCCTTGCGGGTCCGGAGACCCAGTACTTC. Its protein product is CASSPLAGPETQYF. The chain carries TRBV7-2 and TRBJ2-5, with D tentatively TRBD2 (5 bases). The germline V gene has CDR1 SGHTA and CDR2 FQGNSA. The ends were cut back, 5 bases at V and 5 bases at J, with 15 bases in the middle. The CDR3 runs 14 residues.

This clonotype has just a few counts. The chain couples TRBV5-1 to TRBJ2-1; no clear D. This CDR3 has 19 amino acids. CDR1 is SGHRS and CDR2 is YFSETQ in the germline V gene. V dropped 0 bases and J dropped 0 bases, with 19 bases sitting between them. The DNA of the CDR3 is TGCGCCAGCAGCTTGGCCAAGCAACGGACCCCGAGCTCCTACAATGAGCAGTTCTTC. Encoded protein: CASSLAKQRTPSSYNEQFF.

Of note for this clonotype: The junction differs from germline at one of its ends, possibly a read error. The chain employs TRBV6-6 and TRBJ2-1; a possible D gene is TRBD1 (5 bases). This CDR3 has 14 residues. The germline V gene has CDR1 MNHNY and CDR2 SVGAGI (reference sequence). The CDR3 here is CVSKGAGIYSEQFF. The CDR3 nucleotides read TGTGTCAGCAAAGGGGCAGGGATCTACAGTGAGCAGTTCTTC.

The chain carries TRBV19 and TRBJ2-7; 7 nucleotides match TRBD2. This CDR3 region has 15 residues. Trimming took 0 bases from V and 7 from J; bases not matched to a gene: 9. Germline V CDR1 and CDR2: LNHDA, SQIVND (reference sequence). This CDR3 is CASSIESGVRNEQYF. CDR3 DNA sequence: TGTGCCAGTAGTATAGAGAGCGGGGTAAGGAATGAGCAGTACTTC.

On this clonotype itself: One end of the junction fails to match germline, which may point to a read error. V and J are TRBV6-6 and TRBJ2-1, with 9 nucleotides matching TRBD2. The CDR3 is 15 residues long. Germline V CDR1 and CDR2: MNHNY, SVGAGI (reference sequence). This CDR3 is CVSRPAGGSYNEQFF. CDR3 nucleotides: TGTGTCAGCAGACCAGCGGGGGGCTCCTACAATGAGCAGTTCTTC.

Worth noting for this clonotype: Possible read error: a much larger clone is one base away. The CDR3: CAGSGGAGSYNEQFF. CDR3 nucleotides: TGTGCCGGCAGCGGGGGAGCTGGCTCCTACAATGAGCAGTTCTTC. V and J are TRBV9 and TRBJ2-1; 8 bases are a match to TRBD2. The CDR3 sequence is 15 residues long. The germline V gene encodes CDR1 SGDLS and CDR2 YYNGEE. The entire variable domain, with the rest obtained from reference TRBV9 and TRBJ2-1, is as follows: DSGVTQTPKHLITATGQRVTLRCSPRSGDLSVYWYQQSLDQGLQFLIQYYNGEERAKGNILERFSAQQFPDLHSELNLSSLELGDSALYFCAGSGGAGSYNEQFFGPGTRLTVL.

The sample holds many counts of this clonotype. The genes are TRBV20-1 and TRBJ2-5; 7 bases map to TRBD1. The CDR3 covers 12 residues. Per the germline V gene, CDR1 is DFQATT and CDR2 is SNEGSKA (reference sequence). Trimming at V came to 0 bases and at J to 12 bases, leaving 7 bases not matched to a gene. DNA for the CDR3: TGCAGTGCTAGAGATACAGGGGTTGGTGAGTACTTC. Protein product: CSARDTGVGEYF.

This clonotype has just a few counts. The chain uses TRBV20-1 and TRBJ1-2; D is unclear. Germline V lookup: CDR1 DFQATT, CDR2 SNEGSKA (reference sequence). Deletions cut 0 bases from V and 1 base from J, with 12 bases between. The length of the CDR3 is 15 residues. This chain's CDR3 is CSARDLRIDNYGYTF. The CDR3 region has the DNA TGCAGTGCTAGAGATCTACGAATCGATAACTATGGCTACACCTTC.

The chain uses TRBV9 and TRBJ2-6; 7 positions match TRBD1. The CDR3 is 18 amino acids. Germline-derived CDR1 and CDR2 are SGDLS and YYNGEE. The trim removed 3 bases at V and 1 base at J, leaving 10 bases unmatched. This chain's CDR3 is CASSASTGRRSGANVLTF. Written as DNA, the CDR3 is TGTGCCAGCAGCGCTTCGACAGGGAGAAGATCTGGGGCCAACGTCCTGACTTTC.

This clonotype was seen many times. The chain is built from TRBV6-5 and TRBJ1-5, with TRBD1 matching 7 bases. Per the germline V gene, CDR1 is MNHEY and CDR2 is SVGAGI. V lost 6 bases, J lost 1 base, and 6 bases stayed unmatched. The CDR3 consists of 15 residues. The CDR3 protein is CASRSTGMSNQPQHF. The CDR3 DNA follows: TGTGCCAGCAGGTCGACAGGGATGAGCAATCAGCCCCAGCATTTT.

This chain joins TRBV5-1 and TRBJ1-1, with TRBD1 matching over 12 bases. The V and J ends lost 4 bases and 0 bases, in that order; junction bases with no gene match: 7. The CDR3 totals 17 residues. CDR1 and CDR2 from the germline V gene are SGHRS and YFSETQ. The CDR3 DNA follows: TGCGCCAGCAGCGTGGGACAGGGGGCTGCTATGAACACTGAAGCTTTCTTT. Its translation: CASSVGQGAAMNTEAFF.

This clonotype was seen many times. V usage is TRBV20-1 and J usage is TRBJ1-2; TRBD1 aligns across 8 bases. The ends lost 1 base at V and 6 bases at J; junction bases unmatched: 7. Germline values: CDR1 DFQATT, CDR2 SNEGSKA (reference sequence). This CDR3 is built from 14 residues. CDR3 coding DNA: TGCAGTGCTAGAGCTACGGGACAGGCTCATGGCTACACCTTC. Its translation is CSARATGQAHGYTF.

This clonotype has ten or more counts. The chain uses TRBV20-1 and TRBJ2-7; maybe TRBD2 (7 bases). V was clipped by 4 bases and J by 6 bases, with 16 bases between them. Germline V gives CDR1 DFQATT, CDR2 SNEGSKA (reference sequence). The CDR3 length is 13 residues. This CDR3 reads CSAIREGGGEQYF. CDR3 coding DNA: TGCAGTGCTATAAGGGAGGGAGGGGGCGAGCAGTACTTC.

V gene TRBV30 combines with J gene TRBJ2-3, with D perhaps TRBD1 or TRBD2 (6 bases each). CDR3 length: 15 residues. Looked up from germline, CDR1 is GTSNPN and CDR2 is SVGIG (reference sequence). V was shortened by 2 bases and J by 4 bases, with 16 bases between the two germline ends. This chain's CDR3 is CAWSPFRGPADTQYF. CDR3 bases: TGTGCCTGGAGTCCGTTCCGGGGGCCAGCAGATACGCAGTATTTT. Supplemented by reference TRBV30 and TRBJ2-3, the full variable domain reads SQTIHQWPATLVQPVGSPLSLECTVEGTSNPNLYWYRQAAGRGLQLLFYSVGIGQISSEVPQNLSASRPQDRQFILSSKKLLLSDSGFYLCAWSPFRGPADTQYFGPGTRLTVL.